Included here is one T cell receptor (beta chain) sequence, with context. At one of its ends the junction is not consistent with the germline gene, which may arise from a read error. TCRdb keeps only in-frame clones here, not all; method: immunoSEQ multiplex PCR. Of fewer than 600,000 clones listed, about four fifths are singletons. This CDR3 spans 16 amino acids. The germline CDR1 and CDR2 sequences are SGHAT and FQNNGV. This sample stems from a study of shared clonotypes between healthy human individuals. The chain is built from TRBV11-2 and TRBJ1-1; tentative D call: TRBD1 (6 bases). Sequenced material: PBMCs. The clonotype comes from a woman in her thirties or forties in good health. Some clones in this sample may be carry-over from other donors' samples. In nucleotides, the CDR3 is TGTGCCAGCAGCAAAGACCGGGACACCGGCTACACTGAAGCCTTCTTT. Translated: CASSKDRDTGYTEAFF.